Listed below are T cell receptor beta chains from one sample, sequenced in a study of spatial heterogeneity in lung cancer. TCRdb reanalysed the 5' RACE reads using MiXCR and keeps one entry per CDR3 protein. The sample has over a thousand distinct CDR3 sequences, around 32% seen once. Sequences were derived from lung tumor tissue, sampled at surgery. All receptors come from a male donor with early-stage non-small cell lung cancer. Each CDR3 is given with its conserved first and last residue. The order of the fields is CDR3 DNA, CDR3 protein, J gene, V gene, clone size, D gene. A D gene is named only where the DNA matches it firmly. The size field is filled for only some rows; it gives once, few, many or a size class.

DNA: TGTGCCAGCAGCTTCGCCGGACTAGCGGGGGGGCGTGAGACCCAGTACTTC; CDR3: CASSFAGLAGGRETQYF; J: TRBJ2-5; V: TRBV11-2; size: NA; D: TRBD2
DNA: TGTGCCAGCAGTATTAACAGGGGGGACACTGAAGCTTTCTTT; CDR3: CASSINRGDTEAFF; J: TRBJ1-1; V: TRBV28; size: NA; D: TRBD1
DNA: TGTGCCAGCAGCGATTCAACCGGGACACCCTACGAGCAGTACTTC; CDR3: CASSDSTGTPYEQYF; J: TRBJ2-7; V: TRBV5-5; size: NA; D: NA
DNA: TGTGCCAGCAGTGAAAGGGTCGGGAATCAGCCCCAGCATTTT; CDR3: CASSERVGNQPQHF; J: TRBJ1-5; V: TRBV2; size: large; D: NA
DNA: TGTGCCAGCGAAGGGGACGGCCGTCACCAGCATTTT; CDR3: CASEGDGRHQHF; J: TRBJ1-5; V: TRBV7-9; size: large; D: NA
DNA: TGCGCCAGCAGCCAAGATCGTAGCACCGATGAGCAGTTCTTC; CDR3: CASSQDRSTDEQFF; J: TRBJ2-1; V: TRBV4-3; size: medium-sized; D: NA
DNA: TGTGCCATCAGTGAACAGAAGGGGGATGAAGCTTTCTTT; CDR3: CAISEQKGDEAFF; J: TRBJ1-1; V: TRBV10-3; size: NA; D: NA
DNA: TGTGCCACTTCTTATACGGATGCAACCTACGAGCAGTACTTC; CDR3: CATSYTDATYEQYF; J: TRBJ2-7; V: TRBV6-1; size: medium-sized; D: NA
DNA: TGTGCCAGCAGCCCAGGAAGCTCTGGGGCCAACGTCCTGACTTTC; CDR3: CASSPGSSGANVLTF; J: TRBJ2-6; V: TRBV6-1; size: NA; D: NA
DNA: TGTGCCAGCAGCTCGGGGACAGACTATGGCTACACCTTC; CDR3: CASSSGTDYGYTF; J: TRBJ1-2; V: TRBV7-9; size: medium-sized; D: TRBD1
DNA: TGCGCCAGCAGCTTGGCCCGATTGAGGGATGAGCAGTTCTTC; CDR3: CASSLARLRDEQFF; J: TRBJ2-1; V: TRBV5-1; size: NA; D: NA
DNA: TGCAGCGTTGACAGAGGACAAGGGTACGAGCAGTACTTC; CDR3: CSVDRGQGYEQYF; J: TRBJ2-7; V: TRBV29-1; size: few; D: NA
DNA: TGTGCCAGCAGCTTAAGTACGGCGTACCAAGAGACCCAGTACTTC; CDR3: CASSLSTAYQETQYF; J: TRBJ2-5; V: TRBV7-6; size: medium-sized; D: NA
DNA: TGTGCCAGCAGCTTAGCGGCGGGACAGGGGGCGCCGGGCTACACCTTC; CDR3: CASSLAAGQGAPGYTF; J: TRBJ1-2; V: TRBV7-8; size: medium-sized; D: TRBD1
DNA: TGCAGCGTTGGGAGGACTGAAGCTTTCTTT; CDR3: CSVGRTEAFF; J: TRBJ1-1; V: TRBV29-1; size: large; D: NA
DNA: TGTGCCAGCTCTAGCGCAGATACGCAGTATTTT; CDR3: CASSSADTQYF; J: TRBJ2-3; V: TRBV6-2/TRBV6-3; size: medium-sized; D: NA
DNA: TGCAGCGTTGCTGTCATGCACGAAGAAGTCTATGAAGCTTTCTTT; CDR3: CSVAVMHEEVYEAFF; J: TRBJ1-1; V: TRBV29-1; size: few; D: NA
DNA: TGTGCCAGCAGCTTAGTCGGGAATGAGCAGTTCTTC; CDR3: CASSLVGNEQFF; J: TRBJ2-1; V: TRBV11-2; size: large; D: NA
DNA: TGCAGTGCTAGGCCCTTGGACATTCTATCCTACGAGCAGTACTTC; CDR3: CSARPLDILSYEQYF; J: TRBJ2-7; V: TRBV20-1; size: large; D: NA
DNA: TGTGCCAGCAGCCCGGACTCGTGGCAGCCCCAGCATTTT; CDR3: CASSPDSWQPQHF; J: TRBJ1-5; V: TRBV7-8; size: NA; D: NA
DNA: TGTGCCAGCAGCGGGGGACAGGGTTGGCGGGAGGGTCGCAATGAGCAGTTCTTC; CDR3: CASSGGQGWREGRNEQFF; J: TRBJ2-1; V: TRBV6-1; size: few; D: NA
DNA: TGTGCCAGCGGTGCTGGGAGAAAGTACGAGCAGTACTTC; CDR3: CASGAGRKYEQYF; J: TRBJ2-7; V: TRBV2; size: NA; D: NA
DNA: TGTGCCAGCAGGCCAACAGGGGGCCCCCCCTCTGGGGCCAACGTCCTGACTTTC; CDR3: CASRPTGGPPSGANVLTF; J: TRBJ2-6; V: TRBV7-3; size: medium-sized; D: TRBD1
DNA: TGCAGCGTTGTAGGGGGCTATGGCTACACCTTC; CDR3: CSVVGGYGYTF; J: TRBJ1-2; V: TRBV29-1; size: large; D: NA
DNA: TGTGCCAGCGGTAGACTAGCGAACACCGGGGAGCTGTTTTTT; CDR3: CASGRLANTGELFF; J: TRBJ2-2; V: TRBV28; size: few; D: NA
DNA: TGTGCCAGCACTACCCGCCTGGGAGGGGACGAGCAGTACTTC; CDR3: CASTTRLGGDEQYF; J: TRBJ2-7; V: TRBV6-2/TRBV6-3; size: NA; D: TRBD2
DNA: TGTGCCAGCAGTTTAGGCAGAACCGGGGAGCTGTTTTTT; CDR3: CASSLGRTGELFF; J: TRBJ2-2; V: TRBV28; size: medium-sized; D: NA
DNA: TGTGCCAGCAGCCAGGGGACTAGCGGGGGGACTACCTCCTACGAGCAGTACTTC; CDR3: CASSQGTSGGTTSYEQYF; J: TRBJ2-7; V: TRBV7-6; size: large; D: TRBD2
DNA: TGTGCCAGCAGACTCCGGGAGGGCACTGAAGCTTTCTTT; CDR3: CASRLREGTEAFF; J: TRBJ1-1; V: TRBV6-5; size: large; D: NA
DNA: TGTGCCAGCTCACCAACGGTAGCCGGCCTCTACGAGCAGTACTTC; CDR3: CASSPTVAGLYEQYF; J: TRBJ2-7; V: TRBV18; size: NA; D: NA
DNA: TGTGCCAGCAGCCTGACTAGCGGGACCAACGAGCAGTACTTC; CDR3: CASSLTSGTNEQYF; J: TRBJ2-7; V: TRBV7-2; size: NA; D: TRBD2
DNA: TGTGCCAGCAGTTACGACTTACACTCCTACGAGCAGTACTTC; CDR3: CASSYDLHSYEQYF; J: TRBJ2-7; V: TRBV6-6; size: NA; D: NA